One TCR beta chain is described in this entry. Its target antigen remains unknown. No base quality values were provided; no much bigger clone lies one nucleotide off. The trial excluded patients who had a history of autoimmune disease or who were on systemic immunosuppression. Peripheral blood for TCR sequencing was collected from all dose cohorts at baseline, on cycle 4 day 1, and on cycle 7 day 1. The samples were taken from a phase I, first-in-human, multicenter, open-label dose-escalation trial of ivuxolimab. Adults with locally advanced or metastatic head and neck squamous cell, hepatocellular, melanoma or renal cell carcinoma were enrolled in the trial. Before TCR sequencing, CD4+ T cells and CD8+ T cells from peripheral blood were sorted into separate populations. Genomic DNA was extracted from sorted cells for sequencing of the TCRbeta CDR3 region. The immunoSEQ Assay was used for sequencing of TCRbeta CDR3 regions. The table comes from immuneACCESS by way of TCRdb, which keeps in-frame sequences with V and J called. Part of the clones is missing from these tables; in studies checked, under half for an unresolved V gene and the rest for unknown reasons. The sample records fewer than 20,000 clones, about 82% of which are singletons. The leading ten clones occupy under 0.75% of the sample.

This sample is drawn from a study of OX40 agonist ivuxolimab in advanced cancers. Describing the broader study: Ivuxolimab was a fully human IgG2 agonistic monoclonal antibody targeting the costimulatory receptor OX40 (CD134). Intravenous ivuxolimab was administered to patients every 2 weeks at six dose levels: 0.01, 0.1, 0.3, 1.5, 3 and 10 mg/kg. Among the roughly 50 dose-escalation patients, some 20 had hepatocellular carcinoma, 15 or so melanoma, 9 renal cell carcinoma and 9 head and neck cancer. In the dose-escalation cohort, around four fifths of patients were male, and the mean age was approximately 64 years, with a range of about 23 to 85. Prior anti-PD-1, anti-PD-L1 or anti-CTLA-4 therapy was permitted, and checkpoint inhibitors had been received by about 36% of dose-escalation patients. Partial responses occurred in three dose-escalation patients, of whom one had hepatocellular carcinoma and two had cutaneous melanoma. The purpose of peripheral TCRbeta sequencing was to test whether ivuxolimab changed TCR sequence diversity and led to clonal T-cell expansion. The paper reports the monotherapy dose-escalation portion (N of about 52 patients) of the phase I ivuxolimab trial. Results and caveats for the whole study, not just this receptor: The antigen specificity of the clonally expanded peripheral T cells was not determined. At doses from 0.1 to 3.0 mg/kg, clonal expansion was seen in both CD4+ and CD8+ blood T cells between baseline and week 6. Low levels of normalized T-cell clonal expansion were also seen in some patients who did not respond. Partial responders in the 0.1-3.0 mg/kg groups had among the lowest normalized peripheral clonal expansion, especially among CD8+ T cells. After ivuxolimab, more expanded clones were found on average in CD8+ T cells than in CD4+ T cells.

CDR1 and CDR2 are drawn from the germline V gene: SNHLY, FYNNEI. Unmatched junction bases come to 5, with V trimmed by 4 bases and J by 3 bases. The CDR3 spans 14 residues, from the cysteine through the phenylalanine. Only the CDR3 part of the read is kept: 42 bases, read in frame from the first base. This sequence was found in an adult with an advanced solid tumor such as melanoma, head and neck, liver or kidney cancer. The chain is made from TRBV2 and TRBJ1-1; TRBD1 agrees with 7 junctional bases. The specimen was CD4+ or CD8+ T cells sorted from blood, collected in a trial of the OX40 agonist ivuxolimab. Here the CDR3 is given as CASSAATGYTEAFF. The nucleotides read TGTGCCAGCAGTGCAGCGACAGGGTACACTGAAGCTTTCTTT.